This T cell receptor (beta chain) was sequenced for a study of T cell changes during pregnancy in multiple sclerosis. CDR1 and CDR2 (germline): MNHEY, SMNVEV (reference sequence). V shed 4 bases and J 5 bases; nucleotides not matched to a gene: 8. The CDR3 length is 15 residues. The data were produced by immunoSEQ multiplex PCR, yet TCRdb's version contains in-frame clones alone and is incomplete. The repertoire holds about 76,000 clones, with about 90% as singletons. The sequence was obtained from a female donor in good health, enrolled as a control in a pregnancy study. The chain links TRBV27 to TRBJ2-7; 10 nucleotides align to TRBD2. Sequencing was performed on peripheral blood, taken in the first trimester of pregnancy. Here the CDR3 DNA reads TGTGCCAGCAGTTCGTCGGGACTAGCGTCCGACGAGCAGTACTTC. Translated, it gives CASSSSGLASDEQYF.